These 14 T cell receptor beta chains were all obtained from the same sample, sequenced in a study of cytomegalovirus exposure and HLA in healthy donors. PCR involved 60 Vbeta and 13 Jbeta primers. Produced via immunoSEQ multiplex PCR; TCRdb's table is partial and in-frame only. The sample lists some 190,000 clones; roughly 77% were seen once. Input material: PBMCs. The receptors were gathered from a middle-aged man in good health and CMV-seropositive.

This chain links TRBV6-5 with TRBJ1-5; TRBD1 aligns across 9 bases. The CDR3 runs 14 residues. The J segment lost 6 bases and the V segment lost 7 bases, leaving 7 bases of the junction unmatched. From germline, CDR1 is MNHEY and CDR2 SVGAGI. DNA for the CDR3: TGTGCCAGCACCCCGGGGACAGGGCGTCAGCCCCAGCATTTT. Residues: CASTPGTGRQPQHF.

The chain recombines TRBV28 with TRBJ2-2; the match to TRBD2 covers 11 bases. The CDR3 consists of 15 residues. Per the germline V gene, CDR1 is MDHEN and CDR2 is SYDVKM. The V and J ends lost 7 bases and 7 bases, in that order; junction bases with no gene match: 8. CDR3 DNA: TGTGCCAGCACTCTTAGCGGGAGGGCCGGCGGGGAGCTGTTTTTT. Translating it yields CASTLSGRAGGELFF.

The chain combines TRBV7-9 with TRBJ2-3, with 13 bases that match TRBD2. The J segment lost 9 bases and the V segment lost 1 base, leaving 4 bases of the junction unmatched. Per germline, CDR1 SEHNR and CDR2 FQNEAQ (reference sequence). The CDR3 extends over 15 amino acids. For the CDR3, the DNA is TGTGCCAGCAGCTTAGGGACTAGCGGGGGTGGCACGCAGTATTTT. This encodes CASSLGTSGGGTQYF.

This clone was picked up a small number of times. The DNA for the CDR3 is TGTGCCAGTAGCTCAGACAGGGCGAACACCGGGGAGCTGTTTTTT. Its protein is CASSSDRANTGELFF. The gene calls are TRBV19 and TRBJ2-2, with 7 bases fitting TRBD1. The V segment lost 6 bases and the J segment 0 bases; nucleotides outside the gene matches: 4. CDR3 length: 15 amino acids. Germline CDR1 and CDR2: LNHDA and SQIVND (reference sequence).

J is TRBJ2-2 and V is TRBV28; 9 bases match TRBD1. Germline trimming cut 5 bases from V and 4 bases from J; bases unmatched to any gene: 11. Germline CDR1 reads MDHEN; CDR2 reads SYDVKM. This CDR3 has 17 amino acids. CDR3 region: CASSPGPGQGFTGELFF. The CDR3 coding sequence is TGTGCCAGCAGTCCAGGGCCGGGACAGGGCTTCACCGGGGAGCTGTTTTTT.

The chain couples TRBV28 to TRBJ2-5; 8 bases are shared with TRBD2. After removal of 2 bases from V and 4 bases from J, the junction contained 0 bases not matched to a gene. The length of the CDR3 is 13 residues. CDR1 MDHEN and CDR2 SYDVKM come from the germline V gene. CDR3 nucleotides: TGTGCCAGCAGTTTAGCGGGGGGAGAGACCCAGTACTTC. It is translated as CASSLAGGETQYF.

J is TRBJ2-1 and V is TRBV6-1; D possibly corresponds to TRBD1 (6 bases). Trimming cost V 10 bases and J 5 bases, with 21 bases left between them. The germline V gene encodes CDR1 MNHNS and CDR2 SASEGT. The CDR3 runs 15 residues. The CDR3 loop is CATELGTRGNNEQFF. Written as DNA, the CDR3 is TGTGCCACTGAATTGGGGACAAGGGGGAACAATGAGCAGTTCTTC.

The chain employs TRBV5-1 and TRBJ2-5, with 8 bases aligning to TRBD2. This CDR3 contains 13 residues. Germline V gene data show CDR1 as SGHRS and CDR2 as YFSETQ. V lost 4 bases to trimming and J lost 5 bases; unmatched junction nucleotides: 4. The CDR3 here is CASSVRGGETQYF. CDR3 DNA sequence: TGCGCCAGCAGCGTCCGGGGGGGTGAGACCCAGTACTTC.

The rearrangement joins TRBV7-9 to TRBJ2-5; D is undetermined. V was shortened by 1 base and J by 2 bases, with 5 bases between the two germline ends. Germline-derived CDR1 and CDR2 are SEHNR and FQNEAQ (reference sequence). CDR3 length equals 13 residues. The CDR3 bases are TGTGCCAGCAGCTTAGGCAGGCAAGAGACCCAGTACTTC. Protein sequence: CASSLGRQETQYF.

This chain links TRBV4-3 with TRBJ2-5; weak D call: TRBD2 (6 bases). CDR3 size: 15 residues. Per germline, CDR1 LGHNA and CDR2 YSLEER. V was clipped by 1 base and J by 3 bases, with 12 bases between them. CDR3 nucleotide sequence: TGCGCCAGCAGCCAAGGCCGCGGGGCAGAAGAGACCCAGTACTTC. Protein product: CASSQGRGAEETQYF.

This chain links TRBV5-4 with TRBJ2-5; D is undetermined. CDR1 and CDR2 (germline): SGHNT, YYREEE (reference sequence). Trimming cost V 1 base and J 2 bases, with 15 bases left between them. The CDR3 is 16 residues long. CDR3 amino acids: CASSLYASRRQETQYF. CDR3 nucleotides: TGTGCCAGCAGCTTGTATGCCAGTCGAAGACAAGAGACCCAGTACTTC.

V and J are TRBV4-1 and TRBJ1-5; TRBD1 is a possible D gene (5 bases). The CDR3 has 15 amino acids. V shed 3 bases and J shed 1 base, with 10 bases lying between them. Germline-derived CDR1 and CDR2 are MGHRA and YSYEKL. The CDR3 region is CASSQQGESNQPQHF. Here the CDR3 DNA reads TGCGCCAGCAGCCAGCAGGGTGAGAGCAATCAGCCCCAGCATTTT.

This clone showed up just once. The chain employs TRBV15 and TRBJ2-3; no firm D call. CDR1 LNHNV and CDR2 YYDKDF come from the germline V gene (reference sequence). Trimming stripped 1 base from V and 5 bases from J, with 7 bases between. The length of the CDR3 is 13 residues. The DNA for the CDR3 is TGTGCCACCAGCAGAGGGCCCCTAGATACGCAGTATTTT. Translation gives CATSRGPLDTQYF.

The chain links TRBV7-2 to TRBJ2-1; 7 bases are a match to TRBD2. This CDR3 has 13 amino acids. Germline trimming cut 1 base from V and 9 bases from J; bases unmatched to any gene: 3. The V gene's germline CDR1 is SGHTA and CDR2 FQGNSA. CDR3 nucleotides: TGTGCCAGCAGCTTAGTATCGGGGGGTGAGCAGTTCTTC. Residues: CASSLVSGGEQFF.